This T cell receptor (beta chain) was identified in a study of CD8 T cells in Susac syndrome (dated by TCRdb to the late 2010s). For the study in its entirety: Among the sequenced Susac syndrome patients, six had clinically active disease and under ten were in clinical remission. At the time of blood withdrawal, Susac syndrome patients were either therapy-naive, taking corticosteroids (with some also receiving IVIg), or on IVIg alone. Whether CD8+ T cell activation and differentiation in Susac syndrome was antigen driven was tested using repertoire sequencing. The clonality of the CD8+ T cell repertoire was compared across about a dozen healthy donors, about 14 Susac syndrome patients and roughly 15 multiple sclerosis patients. Broader findings and caveats from the paper: The number of individuals in the TCR sequencing and HLA analysis was acknowledged as relatively small. More than 15 Susac-specific public clones were identified in the total CD8+ repertoire, and 5 or 6 Susac-specific public clones were identified in the CD8+ TEMRA repertoire. CD8+ repertoires in Susac syndrome showed clonal expansion, which was highest in CD8+ TEMRA cells and was greater in clinically active patients than in remitting patients.

Peripheral blood CD8+ and CD4+ T cells from healthy donors, Susac syndrome patients and multiple sclerosis patients were profiled by high-throughput TCR beta sequencing. The Susac syndrome patients fulfilled recently defined diagnostic criteria for definite or probable disease. Bulk CD8+ and CD4+ T cells were purified by magnetic negative isolation, whereas CD8+ TEMRA cells were enriched by FACS. Blood was collected in EDTA tubes and processed within 24 hours, with PBMCs isolated through density gradient centrifugation. PBMCs intended for TCR sequencing were frozen in liquid nitrogen and were later thawed in a 37 degrees C water bath. The sorted or isolated CD4+, CD8+ and CD8+ TEMRA cells had a purity of 90% or higher. V lost 8 bases and J lost 7 bases; the stretch between them is 15 bases long. CDR1 and CDR2, per the germline V gene, are SNHLY and FYNNEI. Its CDR3 holds 13 amino acids, cysteine through phenylalanine. The DNA shown is the 39-base CDR3, in frame from base 1.

As to this clonotype: Its antigen is currently not known. Per-base qualities were not stored, and no clone one base away is much larger.

RNA was extracted using the RNeasy kit, and about 0.5 to 1 ug of the RNA was reverse transcribed with random hexamers. TCR beta CDR3 regions were amplified with the immunoSEQ multiplex PCR assay covering 54 Vbeta and 13 Jbeta segments. Bias from PCR amplification was corrected by using a synthetic template baseline for primer optimization and for computational correction. The study's processing was this. Reads were assigned to V, D and J genes according to IMGT and analyzed in immunoSEQ Analyzer, with only productive sequences retained. Clonality was calculated as one minus the Shannon entropy normalized by log2 of the number of productive unique sequences. For each patient and control, public and private clones were evaluated within the 100 most prevalent clones. A clone was defined as Susac-specific if it was absent from the healthy and MS cohorts, from roughly 990 published viral clones and from other ImmuneACCESS disease sequences. TCRdb ran its own pipeline on the public reads, namely fastp trimming at Q25 and MiXCR clone calling, and kept in-frame beta chains. When rows share a CDR3 protein, they turn into one entry using the most common DNA and genes. The V and J calls reflect TCRdb's pipeline rather than the authors' work. This sample is represented by under 70,000 distinct CDR3 sequences; roughly 94% of them were singletons. Roughly 0.79% of the sample comes from the top ten.

The V and J genes are TRBV2 and TRBJ2-1, and possibly TRBD2, on 7 matching bases. This clonotype originated in a human donor with Susac syndrome. The sequenced sample was CD8+ T cells from PBMCs. Here the CDR3 is given as CASGGGRANEQFF. At the DNA level, the sequence is TGTGCCAGCGGGGGGGGGCGCGCGAATGAGCAGTTCTTC. This CDR3, with the reference TRBV2 and TRBJ2-1 proteins standing in past its ends, gives the full variable domain EPEVTQTPSHQVTQMGQEVILRCVPISNHLYFYWYRQILGQKVEFLVSFYNNEISEKSEIFDDQFSVERPDGSNFTLKIRSTKLEDSAMYFCASGGGRANEQFFGPGTRLTVL.